The rows below give T cell receptor beta chains drawn from one sample of a study of cytomegalovirus exposure and HLA in healthy donors. The assay was immunoSEQ multiplex PCR, and TCRdb's table has in-frame clones only and misses some. The sample lists 65,000 to 90,000 clones, 85% to 95% occurring once. Sample: PBMCs. The receptors come from a man younger than 30 in good health and CMV-seronegative. The CDR3 runs from the conserved cysteine through the conserved F or W. Each record gives: V gene, CDR3 length, J gene, CDR3 protein.

>TRBV10-3|17|TRBJ1-2
CAIRGTRQGEANYGYTF
>TRBV30|14|TRBJ1-1
CAWDRELWNTEAFF
>TRBV10-2|19|TRBJ2-1
CASSSGLAGGIFLDSEQFF
>TRBV20-1|10|TRBJ1-5
CSASGQPQHF
>TRBV5-1|15|TRBJ1-6
CASSLADRADSPLHF
>TRBV7-3|12|TRBJ2-3
CASSQARDTQYF
>TRBV19|13|TRBJ1-1
CASINSGNTEAFF
>TRBV29-1|12|TRBJ2-3
CSAEVQADTQYF
>TRBV7-2|14|TRBJ2-4
CASSLDRAQNIQYF
>TRBV5-4|16|TRBJ1-3
CASSRGTDHPGNTIYF
>TRBV7-9|13|TRBJ1-2
CASSLSGEYGYTF
>TRBV18|13|TRBJ2-5
CASSLGTDNIQYF
>TRBV7-6|16|TRBJ1-3
CASSLGPGTGGTTIYF
>TRBV19|13|TRBJ1-2
CASTYRVGYGYTF
>TRBV18|13|TRBJ2-1
CASSPTERNEQFF
>TRBV2|14|TRBJ1-4
CASRRTANNEKLFF